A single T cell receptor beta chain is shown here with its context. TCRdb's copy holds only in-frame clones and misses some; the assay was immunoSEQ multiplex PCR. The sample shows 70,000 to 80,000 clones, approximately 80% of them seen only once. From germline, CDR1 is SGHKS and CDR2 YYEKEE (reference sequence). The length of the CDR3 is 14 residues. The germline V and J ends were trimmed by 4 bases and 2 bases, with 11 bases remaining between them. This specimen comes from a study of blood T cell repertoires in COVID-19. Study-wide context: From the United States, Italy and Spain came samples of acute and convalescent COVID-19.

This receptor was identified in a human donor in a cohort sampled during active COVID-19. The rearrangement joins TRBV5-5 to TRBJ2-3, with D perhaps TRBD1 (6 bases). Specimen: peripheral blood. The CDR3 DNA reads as TGTGCCAGCAGCCCGGGACACTCCACAGATACGCAGTATTTT. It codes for CASSPGHSTDTQYF.